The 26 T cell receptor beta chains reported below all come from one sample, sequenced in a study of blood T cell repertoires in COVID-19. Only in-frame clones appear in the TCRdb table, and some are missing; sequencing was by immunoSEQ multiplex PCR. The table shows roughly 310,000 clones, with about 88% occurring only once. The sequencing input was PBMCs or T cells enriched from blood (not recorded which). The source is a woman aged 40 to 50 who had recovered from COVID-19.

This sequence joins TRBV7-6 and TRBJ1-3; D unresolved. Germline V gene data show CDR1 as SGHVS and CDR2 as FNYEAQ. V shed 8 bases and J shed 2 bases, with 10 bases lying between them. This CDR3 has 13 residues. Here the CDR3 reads CASRGPAGNTIYF. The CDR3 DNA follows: TGTGCCAGCCGAGGTCCCGCTGGAAACACCATATATTTT.

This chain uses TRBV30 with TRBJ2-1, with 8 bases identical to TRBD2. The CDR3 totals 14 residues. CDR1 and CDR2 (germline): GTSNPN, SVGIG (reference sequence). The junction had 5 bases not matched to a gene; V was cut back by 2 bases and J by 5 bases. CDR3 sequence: CAWSTGLANNEQFF. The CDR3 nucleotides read TGTGCCTGGAGTACAGGACTAGCTAACAATGAGCAGTTCTTC.

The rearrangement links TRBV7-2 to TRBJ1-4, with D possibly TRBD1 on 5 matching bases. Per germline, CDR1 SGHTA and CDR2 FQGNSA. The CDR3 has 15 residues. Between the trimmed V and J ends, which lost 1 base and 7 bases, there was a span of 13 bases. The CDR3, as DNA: TGTGCCAGCAGCTTAGTCGCGGGGGGAGGTGAAAAACTGTTTTTT. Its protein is CASSLVAGGGEKLFF.

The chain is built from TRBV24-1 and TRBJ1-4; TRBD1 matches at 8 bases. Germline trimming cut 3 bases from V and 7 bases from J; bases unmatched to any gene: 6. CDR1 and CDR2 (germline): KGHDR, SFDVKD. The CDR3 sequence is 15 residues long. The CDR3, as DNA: TGTGCCACCAGTGATATTACAGGGGGAAGTGAAAAACTGTTTTTT. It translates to CATSDITGGSEKLFF.

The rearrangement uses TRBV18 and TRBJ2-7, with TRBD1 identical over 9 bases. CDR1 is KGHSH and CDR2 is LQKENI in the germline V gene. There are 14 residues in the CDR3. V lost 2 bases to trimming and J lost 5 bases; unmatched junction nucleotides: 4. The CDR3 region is CASSPGQGTDEQYF. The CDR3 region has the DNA TGTGCCAGCTCACCAGGACAGGGGACGGACGAGCAGTACTTC. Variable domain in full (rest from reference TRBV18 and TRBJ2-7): NAGVMQNPRHLVRRRGQEARLRCSPMKGHSHVYWYRQLPEEGLKFMVYLQKENIIDESGMPKERFSAEFPKEGPSILRIQQVVRGDSAAYFCASSPGQGTDEQYFGPGTRLTVT.

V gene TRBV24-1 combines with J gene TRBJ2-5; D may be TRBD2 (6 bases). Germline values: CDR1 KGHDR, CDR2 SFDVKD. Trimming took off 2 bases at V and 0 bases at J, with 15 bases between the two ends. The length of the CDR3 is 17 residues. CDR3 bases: TGTGCCACCAGTGATTCGCCGACTAGTCCGTACCAAGAGACCCAGTACTTC. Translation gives CATSDSPTSPYQETQYF.

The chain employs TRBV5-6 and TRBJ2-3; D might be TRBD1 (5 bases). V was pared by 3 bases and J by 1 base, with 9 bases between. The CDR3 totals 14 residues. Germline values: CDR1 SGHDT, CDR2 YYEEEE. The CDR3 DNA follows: TGTGCCAGCAGCTCGGACACTGGCACAGATACGCAGTATTTT. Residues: CASSSDTGTDTQYF.

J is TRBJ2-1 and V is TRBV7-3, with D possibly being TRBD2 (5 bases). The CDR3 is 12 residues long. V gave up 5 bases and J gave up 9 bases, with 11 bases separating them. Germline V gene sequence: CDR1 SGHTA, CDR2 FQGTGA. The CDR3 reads CASSRDIGEQFF. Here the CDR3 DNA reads TGTGCCAGCAGCCGGGATATTGGTGAGCAGTTCTTC.

CDR3 residues: CALSRGSYEQYF. As DNA, the CDR3 is TGTGCCTTATCTCGGGGCTCCTACGAGCAGTACTTC. The chain employs TRBV30 and TRBJ2-7; weak D call: TRBD2 (5 bases). Looked up from germline, CDR1 is GTSNPN and CDR2 is SVGIG (reference sequence). V lost 7 bases, J lost 0 bases, and 10 bases lay in between. This CDR3 has 12 amino acids.

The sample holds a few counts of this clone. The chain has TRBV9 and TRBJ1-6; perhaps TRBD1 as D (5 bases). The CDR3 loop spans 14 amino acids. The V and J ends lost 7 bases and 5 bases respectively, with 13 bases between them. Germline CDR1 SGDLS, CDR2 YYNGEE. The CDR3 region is CASRHGGDNSPLHF. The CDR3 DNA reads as TGTGCCAGCCGCCATGGAGGGGATAATTCACCCCTCCACTTT.

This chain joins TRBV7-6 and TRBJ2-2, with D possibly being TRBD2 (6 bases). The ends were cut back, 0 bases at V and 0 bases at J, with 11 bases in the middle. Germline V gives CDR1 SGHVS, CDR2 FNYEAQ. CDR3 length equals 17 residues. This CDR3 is CASSLASGHANTGELFF. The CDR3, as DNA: TGTGCCAGCAGCTTAGCGAGCGGGCACGCGAACACCGGGGAGCTGTTTTTT.

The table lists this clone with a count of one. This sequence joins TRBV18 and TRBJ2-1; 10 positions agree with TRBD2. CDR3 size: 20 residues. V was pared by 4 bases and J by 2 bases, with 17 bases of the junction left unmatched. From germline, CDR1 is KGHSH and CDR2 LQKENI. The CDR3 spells CASSLPPVIVSGRTYNEQFF. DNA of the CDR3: TGTGCCAGCTCACTGCCACCAGTGATTGTTAGCGGGAGGACCTACAATGAGCAGTTCTTC.

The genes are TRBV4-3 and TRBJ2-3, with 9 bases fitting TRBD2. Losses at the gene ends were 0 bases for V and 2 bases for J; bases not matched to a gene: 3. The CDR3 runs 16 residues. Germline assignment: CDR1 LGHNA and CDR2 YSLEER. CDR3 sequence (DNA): TGCGCCAGCAGCCAAGATTGGACTAGCGACACAGATACGCAGTATTTT. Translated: CASSQDWTSDTDTQYF.

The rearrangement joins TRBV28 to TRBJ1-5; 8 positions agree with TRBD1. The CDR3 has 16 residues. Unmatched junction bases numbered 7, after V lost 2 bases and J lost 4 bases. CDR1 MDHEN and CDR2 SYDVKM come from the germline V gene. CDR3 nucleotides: TGTGCCAGCAGTTTAGGACAGGGATGGAGGAATCAGCCCCAGCATTTT. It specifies CASSLGQGWRNQPQHF.

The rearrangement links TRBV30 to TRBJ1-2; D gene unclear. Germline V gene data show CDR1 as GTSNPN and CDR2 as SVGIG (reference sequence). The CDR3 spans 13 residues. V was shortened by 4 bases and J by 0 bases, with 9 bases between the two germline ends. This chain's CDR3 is CAWTEGPNYGYTF. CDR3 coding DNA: TGTGCCTGGACCGAGGGTCCTAACTATGGCTACACCTTC.

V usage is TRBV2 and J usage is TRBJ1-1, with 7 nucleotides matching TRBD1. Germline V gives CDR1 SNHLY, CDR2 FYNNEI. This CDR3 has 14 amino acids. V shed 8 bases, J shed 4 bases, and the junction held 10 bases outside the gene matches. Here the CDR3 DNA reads TGTGCCAGCGGTTATCATGGGACAGTCACTGAAGCTTTCTTT. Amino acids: CASGYHGTVTEAFF.

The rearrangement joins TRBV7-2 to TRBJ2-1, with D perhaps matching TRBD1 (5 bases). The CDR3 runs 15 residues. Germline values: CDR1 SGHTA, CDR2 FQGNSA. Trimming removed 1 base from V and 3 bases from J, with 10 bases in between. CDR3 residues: CASSLGSRVYNEQFF. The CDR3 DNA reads TGTGCCAGCAGCTTAGGATCCAGGGTCTACAATGAGCAGTTCTTC.

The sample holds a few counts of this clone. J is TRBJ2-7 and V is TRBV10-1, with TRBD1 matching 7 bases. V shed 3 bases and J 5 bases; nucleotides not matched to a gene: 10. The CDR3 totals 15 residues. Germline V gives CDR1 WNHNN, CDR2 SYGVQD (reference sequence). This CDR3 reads CASSERGRGGDEQYF. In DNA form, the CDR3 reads TGCGCCAGCAGTGAACGAGGTAGAGGGGGCGACGAGCAGTACTTC.

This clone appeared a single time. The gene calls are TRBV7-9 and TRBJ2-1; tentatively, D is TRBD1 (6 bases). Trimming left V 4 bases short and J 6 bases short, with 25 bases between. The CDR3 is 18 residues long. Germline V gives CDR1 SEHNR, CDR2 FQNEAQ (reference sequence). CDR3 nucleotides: TGTGCCAGCAGCTCCCAACCCCTTTCCAGGGGCGTTTTCAATGAGCAGTTCTTC. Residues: CASSSQPLSRGVFNEQFF.

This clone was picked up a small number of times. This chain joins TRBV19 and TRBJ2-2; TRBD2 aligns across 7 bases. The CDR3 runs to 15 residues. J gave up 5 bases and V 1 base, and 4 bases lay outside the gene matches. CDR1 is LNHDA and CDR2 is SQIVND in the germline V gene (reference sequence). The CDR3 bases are TGTGCCAGTAGTATAGTACTAGCGTTAACCGGGGAGCTGTTTTTT. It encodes CASSIVLALTGELFF.

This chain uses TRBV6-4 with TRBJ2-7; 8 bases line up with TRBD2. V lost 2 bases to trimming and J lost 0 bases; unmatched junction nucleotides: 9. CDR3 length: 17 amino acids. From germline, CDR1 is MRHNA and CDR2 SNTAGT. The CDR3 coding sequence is TGTGCCAGCAGTGACCCCCTCGGGGGGGCATCCTCCTACGAGCAGTACTTC. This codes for CASSDPLGGASSYEQYF.

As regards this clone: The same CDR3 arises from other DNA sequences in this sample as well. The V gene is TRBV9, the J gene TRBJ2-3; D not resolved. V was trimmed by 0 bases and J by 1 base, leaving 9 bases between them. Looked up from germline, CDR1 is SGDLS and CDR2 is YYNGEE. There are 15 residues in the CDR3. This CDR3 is CASSVDSGGTDTQYF. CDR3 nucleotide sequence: TGTGCCAGCAGCGTAGACTCAGGTGGCACAGATACGCAGTATTTT.

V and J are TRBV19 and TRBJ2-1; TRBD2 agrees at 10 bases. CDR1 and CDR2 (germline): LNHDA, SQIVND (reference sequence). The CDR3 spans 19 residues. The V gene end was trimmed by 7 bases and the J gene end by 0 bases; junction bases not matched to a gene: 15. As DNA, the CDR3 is TGTGCCAGTATGGGGAAACTCGGGCTAGCGGGAGACTCCTACAATGAGCAGTTCTTC. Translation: CASMGKLGLAGDSYNEQFF.

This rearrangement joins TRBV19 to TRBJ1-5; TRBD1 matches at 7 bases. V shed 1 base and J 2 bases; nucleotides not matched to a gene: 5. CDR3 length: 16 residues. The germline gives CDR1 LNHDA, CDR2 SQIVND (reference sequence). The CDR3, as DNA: TGTGCCAGTAGTATAGGTTACAGGGGTGGCAATCAGCCCCAGCATTTT. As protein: CASSIGYRGGNQPQHF.

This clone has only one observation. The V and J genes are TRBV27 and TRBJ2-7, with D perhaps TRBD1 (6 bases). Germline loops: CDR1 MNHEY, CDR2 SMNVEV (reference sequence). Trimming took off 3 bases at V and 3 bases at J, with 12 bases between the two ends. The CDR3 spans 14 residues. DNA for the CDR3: TGTGCCAGCAGTTTTCGGGACAAAATCTACGAGCAGTACTTC. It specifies CASSFRDKIYEQYF.

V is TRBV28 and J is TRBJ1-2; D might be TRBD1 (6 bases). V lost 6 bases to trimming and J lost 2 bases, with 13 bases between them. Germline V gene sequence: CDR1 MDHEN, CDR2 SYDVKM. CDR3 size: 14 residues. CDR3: CASRTGISNYGYTF. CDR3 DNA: TGTGCCAGCAGAACAGGGATATCAAACTATGGCTACACCTTC.